What follows are 8 T cell receptor beta chains derived from one specimen sequenced in a study of shared clonotypes between healthy human individuals. Assay used: immunoSEQ multiplex PCR; TCRdb lists only in-frame clones, some missing. The sample consists of some 95,000 clones, around two thirds of them appearing once. Sequenced: memory CD8+ T cells sorted from blood. Noted subset: CD45RO+ cells pooled with CCR7-negative TemRA cells. The receptor set was obtained from a man aged 30 to 39 in good health.

The V and J genes are TRBV7-8 and TRBJ2-7, with 13 nucleotides matching TRBD2. This CDR3 spans 15 amino acids. With 5 bases clipped from V and 6 bases from J, the junction kept 7 bases outside the gene matches. The germline V gene has CDR1 SGHVS and CDR2 FQNEAQ. CDR3 sequence reads: CASSHPGLAGPEQYF. DNA of the CDR3: TGTGCCAGCAGCCACCCGGGACTAGCGGGACCCGAGCAGTACTTC.

The chain carries TRBV6-1 and TRBJ2-5; D may be TRBD1 (5 bases). The V end lost 6 bases, the J end lost 2 bases, and 7 bases lay between the germline ends. Germline V gene data show CDR1 as MNHNS and CDR2 as SASEGT. The CDR3 spans 12 residues. The CDR3 bases are TGTGCCAGCAGCAGGGCACAAGAGACCCAGTACTTC. Protein product: CASSRAQETQYF.

J is TRBJ1-5 and V is TRBV2; D remains unclear. There are 13 residues in the CDR3. CDR1 SNHLY and CDR2 FYNNEI come from the germline V gene. V was shortened by 6 bases and J by 4 bases, with 10 bases between the two germline ends. The CDR3 sequence is CASRGAGNQPQHF. In nucleotides, the CDR3 is TGTGCCAGCAGGGGCGCAGGAAATCAGCCCCAGCATTTT. Using reference TRBV2 and TRBJ1-5 for the parts outside the CDR3, the full variable domain is EPEVTQTPSHQVTQMGQEVILRCVPISNHLYFYWYRQILGQKVEFLVSFYNNEISEKSEIFDDQFSVERPDGSNFTLKIRSTKLEDSAMYFCASRGAGNQPQHFGDGTRLSIL.

This clone was seen more than once but under ten times. Additional DNA sequences in this sample encode the identical CDR3. In DNA form, the CDR3 reads TGTGCCAGCAGTGTACTAGCGGGAGGAACAGATACGCAGTATTTT. Amino acid sequence: CASSVLAGGTDTQYF. This chain joins TRBV6-4 and TRBJ2-3; TRBD2 agrees at 12 bases. The CDR3 has 15 amino acids. After removal of 4 bases from V and 3 bases from J, the junction contained 2 bases not matched to a gene. CDR1 is MRHNA and CDR2 is SNTAGT in the germline V gene.

The chain links TRBV5-4 to TRBJ2-2; possible D gene TRBD2, 5 bases. This CDR3 is 16 amino acids long. V dropped 3 bases and J dropped 7 bases, with 19 bases sitting between them. Germline V gene lookup returns CDR1 SGHNT and CDR2 YYREEE (reference sequence). The CDR3: CASSSYEGSRDGELFF. DNA of the CDR3: TGTGCCAGCAGCTCCTACGAGGGCTCTCGGGACGGGGAGCTGTTTTTT.

This clone was detected many times. This chain joins TRBV29-1 and TRBJ1-1; D is ambiguous. CDR1 SQVTM and CDR2 ANQGSEA come from the germline V gene. CDR3 size: 13 residues. V was pared by 4 bases and J by 6 bases, with 15 bases between. The DNA for the CDR3 is TGCAGCGTTGTACTTTCGGGGTTTCCTGAAGCTTTCTTT. Its protein is CSVVLSGFPEAFF.

The rearrangement links TRBV11-2 to TRBJ2-7; D is ambiguous. Germline values: CDR1 SGHAT, CDR2 FQNNGV. The germline V and J ends were trimmed by 4 bases and 4 bases, with 8 bases remaining between them. The CDR3 totals 12 residues. The CDR3 region has the DNA TGTGCCAGCAGCTCCACAGATTACGAGCAGTACTTC. Translation gives CASSSTDYEQYF.

This clone has only a few counts. The chain is built from TRBV25-1 and TRBJ2-3, with a weak D call TRBD2 (6 bases). CDR1 and CDR2 (germline): MGHDK, SYGVNS. The ends were cut back, 5 bases at V and 2 bases at J, with 17 bases in the middle. CDR3 length: 16 residues. The CDR3 DNA sequence: TGTGCCAGCAGTAAAGGGGAGGTTTCATCCACAGATACGCAGTATTTT. It translates to CASSKGEVSSTDTQYF.